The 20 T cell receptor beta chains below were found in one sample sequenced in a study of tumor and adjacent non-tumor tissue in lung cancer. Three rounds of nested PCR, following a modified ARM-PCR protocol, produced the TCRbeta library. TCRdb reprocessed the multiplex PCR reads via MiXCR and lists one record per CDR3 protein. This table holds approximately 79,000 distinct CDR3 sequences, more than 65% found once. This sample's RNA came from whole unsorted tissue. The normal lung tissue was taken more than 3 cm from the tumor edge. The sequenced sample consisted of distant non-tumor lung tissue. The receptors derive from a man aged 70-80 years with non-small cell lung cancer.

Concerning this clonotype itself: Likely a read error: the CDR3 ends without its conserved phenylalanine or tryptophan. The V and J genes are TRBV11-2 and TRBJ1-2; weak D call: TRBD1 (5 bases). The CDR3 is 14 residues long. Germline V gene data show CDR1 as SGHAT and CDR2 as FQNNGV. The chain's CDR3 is CASSPTRGTYGYTL. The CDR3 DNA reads TGTGCCAGCAGCCCGACAAGGGGTACCTATGGATACACCCTC.

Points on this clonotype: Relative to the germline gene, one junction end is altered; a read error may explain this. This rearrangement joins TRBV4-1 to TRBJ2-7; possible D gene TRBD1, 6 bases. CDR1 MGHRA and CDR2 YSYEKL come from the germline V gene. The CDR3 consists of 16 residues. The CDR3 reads CASSRTVEGEGDEQYF. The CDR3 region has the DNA TGCGCCAGCAGCAGGACAGTAGAGGGAGAGGGGGACGAGCAATACTTC.

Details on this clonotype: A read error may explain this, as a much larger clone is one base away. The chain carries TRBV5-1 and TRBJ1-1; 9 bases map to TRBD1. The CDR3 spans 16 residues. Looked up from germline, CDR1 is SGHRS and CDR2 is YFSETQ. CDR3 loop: CAISLTPGQGNTEAFF. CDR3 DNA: TGCGCCATCAGCTTAACTCCGGGACAGGGGAACACTGAAGCTTTCTTT. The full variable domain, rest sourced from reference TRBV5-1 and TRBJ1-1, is KAGVTQTPRYLIKTRGQQVTLSCSPISGHRSVSWYQQTPGQGLQFLFEYFSETQRNKGNFPGRFSGRQFSNSRSEMNVSTLELGDSALYLCAISLTPGQGNTEAFFGQGTRLTVV.

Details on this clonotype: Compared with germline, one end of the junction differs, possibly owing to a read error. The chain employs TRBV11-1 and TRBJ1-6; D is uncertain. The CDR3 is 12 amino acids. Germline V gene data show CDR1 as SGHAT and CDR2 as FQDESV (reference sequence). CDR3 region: CVSGLDRSPLHF. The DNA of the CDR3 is TGTGTCAGCGGCTTGGATCGATCACCCCTCCACTTT.

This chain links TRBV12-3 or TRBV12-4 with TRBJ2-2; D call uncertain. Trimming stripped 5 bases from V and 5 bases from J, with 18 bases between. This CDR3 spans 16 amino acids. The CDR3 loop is CASSLYGVGYTGELFF. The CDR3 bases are TGTGCCAGCAGTCTATACGGCGTGGGCTATACCGGGGAGCTGTTTTTT.

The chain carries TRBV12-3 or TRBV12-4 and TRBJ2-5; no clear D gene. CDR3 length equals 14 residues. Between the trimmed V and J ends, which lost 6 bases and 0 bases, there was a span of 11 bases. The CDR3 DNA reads TGTGCCAGCAGCAATAGACGGCACCAAGAGACCCAGTACTTC. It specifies CASSNRRHQETQYF.

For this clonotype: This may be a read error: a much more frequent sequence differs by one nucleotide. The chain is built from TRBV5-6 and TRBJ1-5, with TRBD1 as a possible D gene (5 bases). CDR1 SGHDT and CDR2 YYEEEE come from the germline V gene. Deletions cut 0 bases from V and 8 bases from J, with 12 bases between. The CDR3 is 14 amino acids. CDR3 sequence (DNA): TGTGCCAGCAGCTTGGGGGACTTCGATAAGCCCCAGCATTTT. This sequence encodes CASSLGDFDKPQHF.

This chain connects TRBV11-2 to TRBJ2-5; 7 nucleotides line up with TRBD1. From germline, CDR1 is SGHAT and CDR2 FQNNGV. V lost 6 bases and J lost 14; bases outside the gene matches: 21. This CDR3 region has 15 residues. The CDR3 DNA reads TGTGCCAGCAGTCCGGGGACAGTTGGGCAAGAGATCCACTACTTC. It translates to CASSPGTVGQEIHYF.

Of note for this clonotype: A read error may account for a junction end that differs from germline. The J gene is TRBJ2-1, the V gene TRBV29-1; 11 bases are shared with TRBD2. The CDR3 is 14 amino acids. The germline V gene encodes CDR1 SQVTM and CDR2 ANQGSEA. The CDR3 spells CSGRLAGFYNEEFF. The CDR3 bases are TGCAGCGGTAGACTAGCGGGGTTCTATAATGAGGAGTTCTTC.

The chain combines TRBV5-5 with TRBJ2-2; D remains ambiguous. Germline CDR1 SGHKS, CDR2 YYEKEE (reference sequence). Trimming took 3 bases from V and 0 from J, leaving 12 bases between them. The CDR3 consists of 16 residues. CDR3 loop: CASSYSTRANTGELFF. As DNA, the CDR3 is TGTGCCAGCAGCTATTCGACAAGGGCGAACACCGGGGAGCTGTTTTTT.

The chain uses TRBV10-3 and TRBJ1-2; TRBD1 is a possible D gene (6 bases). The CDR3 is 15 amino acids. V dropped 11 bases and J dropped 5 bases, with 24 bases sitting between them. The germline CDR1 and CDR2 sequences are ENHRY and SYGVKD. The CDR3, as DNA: TGTGCCTTCACTAAGGAACGGGACAACCTATATGGCTACACCTTC. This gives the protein CAFTKERDNLYGYTF.

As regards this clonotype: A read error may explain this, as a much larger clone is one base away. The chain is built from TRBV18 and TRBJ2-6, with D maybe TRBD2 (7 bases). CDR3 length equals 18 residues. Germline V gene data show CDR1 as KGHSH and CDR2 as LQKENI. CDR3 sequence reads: CASSSQNPGGPGVNVLTF. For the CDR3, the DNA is TGTGCCAGCTCTTCACAAAATCCGGGGGGCCCTGGGGTCAACGTCCTGACTTTC.

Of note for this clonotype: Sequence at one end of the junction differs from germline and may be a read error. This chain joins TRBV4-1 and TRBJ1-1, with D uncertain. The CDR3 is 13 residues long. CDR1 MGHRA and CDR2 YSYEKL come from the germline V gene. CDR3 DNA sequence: TGCGCGAGCAGCGAAGGTGGACGGGCTGAAGCTTTCTTT. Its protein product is CASSEGGRAEAFF.

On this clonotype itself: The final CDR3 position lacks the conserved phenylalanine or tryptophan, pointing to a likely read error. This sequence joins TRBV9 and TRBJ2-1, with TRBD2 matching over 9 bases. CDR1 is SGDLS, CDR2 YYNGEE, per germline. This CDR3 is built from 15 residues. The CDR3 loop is CASSAFSGRNNKQFL. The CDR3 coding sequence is TGTGCCAGCAGCGCATTTAGCGGGAGAAACAATAAGCAGTTCCTC.

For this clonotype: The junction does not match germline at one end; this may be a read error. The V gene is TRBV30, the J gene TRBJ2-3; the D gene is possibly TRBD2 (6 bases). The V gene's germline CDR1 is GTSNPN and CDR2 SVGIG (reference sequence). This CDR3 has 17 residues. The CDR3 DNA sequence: TGTGCCTGGGCCCCTCTCGGGATTAGCGGCAGCACAGATACACAGTATTTT. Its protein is CAWAPLGISGSTDTQYF.

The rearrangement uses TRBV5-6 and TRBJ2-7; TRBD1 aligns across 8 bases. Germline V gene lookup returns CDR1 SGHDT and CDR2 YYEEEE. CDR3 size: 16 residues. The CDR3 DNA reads TGTGACAACAGCACCGTTGTCCGGGACAGGACCTACGAGCAGTACTTC. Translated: CDNSTVVRDRTYEQYF.

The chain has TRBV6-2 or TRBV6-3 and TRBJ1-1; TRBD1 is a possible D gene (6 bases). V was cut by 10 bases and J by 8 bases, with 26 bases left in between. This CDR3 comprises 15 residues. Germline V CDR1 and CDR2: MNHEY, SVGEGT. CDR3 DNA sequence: TGTGCCAACCGACCTTTCGCGGGACAAAGAAGAGAAGCTTTCTTT. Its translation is CANRPFAGQRREAFF.

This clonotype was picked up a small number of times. The CDR3 here is CASSYGTSGSARGYNEQFF. The CDR3 coding sequence is TGTGCCAGCAGTTATGGCACTAGCGGGAGTGCACGTGGGTACAATGAGCAGTTCTTC. This chain links TRBV6-2 or TRBV6-3 with TRBJ2-1; TRBD2 aligns across 11 bases. Germline CDR1 reads MNHEY; CDR2 reads SVGEGT. The CDR3 runs 19 residues. Trimming removed 3 bases from V and 4 bases from J; junction bases left unmatched: 14.

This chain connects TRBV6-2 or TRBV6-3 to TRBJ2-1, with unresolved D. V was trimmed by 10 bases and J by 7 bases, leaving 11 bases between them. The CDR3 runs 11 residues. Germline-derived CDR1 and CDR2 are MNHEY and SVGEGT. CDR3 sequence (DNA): TGTGCCAAGAGTTACATTAATGAGCAGTTCTTC. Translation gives CAKSYINEQFF.

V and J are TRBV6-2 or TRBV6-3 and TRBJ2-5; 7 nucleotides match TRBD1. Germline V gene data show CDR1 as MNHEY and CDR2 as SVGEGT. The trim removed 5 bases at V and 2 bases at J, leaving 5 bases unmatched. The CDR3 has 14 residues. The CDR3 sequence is CASSMGQIQETQYF. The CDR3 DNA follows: TGTGCCAGCAGTATGGGACAGATTCAAGAGACCCAGTACTTC.